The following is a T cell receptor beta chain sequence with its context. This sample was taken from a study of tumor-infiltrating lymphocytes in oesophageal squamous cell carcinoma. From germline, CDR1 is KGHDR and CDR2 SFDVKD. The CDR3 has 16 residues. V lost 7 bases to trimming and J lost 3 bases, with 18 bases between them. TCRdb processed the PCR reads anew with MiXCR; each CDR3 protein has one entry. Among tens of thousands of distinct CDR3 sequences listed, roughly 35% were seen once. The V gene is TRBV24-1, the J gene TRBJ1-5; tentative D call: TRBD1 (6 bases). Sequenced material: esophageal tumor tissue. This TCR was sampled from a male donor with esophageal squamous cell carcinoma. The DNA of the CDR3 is TGTGCCACCAGAGTAAGAAGGGACAAGCACAATCAGCCCCAGCATTTT. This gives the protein CATRVRRDKHNQPQHF.